The 15 T cell receptor beta chains in this list originate from one sample, sequenced in a study of blood T cell repertoires in COVID-19. The repertoire was sequenced with immunoSEQ multiplex PCR; TCRdb's copy has only in-frame clones and lacks some. The sample contains some 200,000 clones, around nine tenths of which appear only once. The sample comprised peripheral blood. These receptors were collected from a woman in her thirties or forties with acute or convalescent COVID-19.

This sequence joins TRBV11-1 and TRBJ2-1; TRBD2 matches at 13 bases. With V trimmed by 4 bases and J by 8 bases, 8 bases remained unmatched. Germline loops: CDR1 SGHAT, CDR2 FQDESV (reference sequence). The CDR3 totals 16 residues. Written as DNA, the CDR3 is TGTGCCAGCAGCTCGAAGACTAGCGGGGGGAGCCATGAGCAGTTCTTC. This sequence encodes CASSSKTSGGSHEQFF.

The gene calls are TRBV10-1 and TRBJ2-3; TRBD2 matches 14 bases. In germline, CDR1 is WNHNN, CDR2 SYGVQD (reference sequence). This CDR3 spans 14 amino acids. The trim removed 6 bases at V and 8 bases at J, leaving 4 bases unmatched. The CDR3 sequence is CASSGLAGGGTQYF. The CDR3 region has the DNA TGCGCCAGCAGCGGACTAGCGGGGGGCGGTACGCAGTATTTT.

CDR3 loop: CASSLGAGATNEKLFF. The CDR3 DNA reads as TGTGCCAGCAGCTTGGGTGCGGGTGCAACTAATGAAAAACTGTTTTTT. The chain joins TRBV5-8 to TRBJ1-4; no clear D gene. The CDR3 consists of 16 residues. The V gene's germline CDR1 is SGHTS and CDR2 YDEGEE. V lost 0 bases, J lost 0 bases, and 9 bases lay in between.

The gene calls are TRBV5-1 and TRBJ2-1, with no clear D. The germline CDR1 and CDR2 sequences are SGHRS and YFSETQ. V lost 0 bases and J 2 bases, leaving 6 bases between the germline ends. CDR3 length equals 14 residues. CDR3 in amino acids: CASSLDSAYNEQFF. The CDR3 nucleotides are TGCGCCAGCAGCTTGGATTCGGCCTACAATGAGCAGTTCTTC.

The V and J genes are TRBV24-1 and TRBJ1-1, with 7 bases identical to TRBD1. The CDR3 sequence is 16 residues long. CDR1 and CDR2 from the germline V gene are KGHDR and SFDVKD. The trim removed 4 bases at V and 4 bases at J, leaving 11 bases unmatched. The CDR3 loop is CATSEPRQGVFTEAFF. The CDR3 DNA sequence: TGTGCCACCAGTGAGCCCAGACAGGGTGTGTTCACTGAAGCTTTCTTT.

The chain carries TRBV12-5 and TRBJ1-2; a possible D gene is TRBD1 (6 bases). Germline V lookup: CDR1 LGHNT, CDR2 FRNRAP. Trimming left V 3 bases short and J 4 bases short, with 15 bases between. The CDR3 has 15 residues. The CDR3 coding sequence is TGTGCTAGTGGTTTACGGGACATAGATCTCTATGGCTACACCTTC. Protein product: CASGLRDIDLYGYTF.

V gene TRBV24-1 combines with J gene TRBJ1-5, with 10 nucleotides matching TRBD1. The CDR3 totals 15 residues. CDR1 and CDR2 from the germline V gene are KGHDR and SFDVKD. Trimming at V came to 2 bases and at J to 7 bases, leaving 4 bases not matched to a gene. For the CDR3, the DNA is TGTGCCACCAGTGATTCCAGGACAGGGGGGCAGCCCCAGCATTTT. Translated, it gives CATSDSRTGGQPQHF.

V is TRBV5-6 and J is TRBJ1-1; TRBD1 matches 8 bases. V lost 4 bases and J lost 4; bases outside the gene matches: 18. There are 18 residues in the CDR3. Germline CDR1 and CDR2: SGHDT and YYEEEE. The CDR3 sequence: CASSLPTGGFSKSTEAFF. The CDR3 DNA sequence: TGTGCCAGCAGCCTTCCCACAGGGGGTTTTAGTAAATCCACTGAAGCTTTCTTT.

This clone occurred once. The J gene is TRBJ2-1, the V gene TRBV12-5; TRBD1 aligns across 8 bases. This CDR3 region has 13 residues. The V gene end was trimmed by 5 bases and the J gene end by 10 bases; junction bases not matched to a gene: 7. Germline V gene sequence: CDR1 LGHNT, CDR2 FRNRAP. Here the CDR3 reads CASGPQGAGEQFF. The CDR3 nucleotides are TGTGCTAGTGGTCCTCAGGGGGCTGGCGAGCAGTTCTTC.

The CDR3 protein is CASSPRTGYYGYTF. The CDR3 DNA is TGTGCCAGCAGTCCCCGGACAGGGTACTATGGCTACACCTTC. J is TRBJ1-2 and V is TRBV27, with 8 bases aligning to TRBD1. The CDR3 totals 14 residues. Germline CDR1 is MNHEY and CDR2 is SMNVEV (reference sequence). The V and J ends lost 5 bases and 3 bases, in that order; junction bases with no gene match: 5.

The rearrangement links TRBV9 to TRBJ2-2; D not certain. Germline CDR1 SGDLS, CDR2 YYNGEE. V was shortened by 0 bases and J by 6 bases, with 6 bases between the two germline ends. There are 13 residues in the CDR3. Written as DNA, the CDR3 is TGTGCCAGCAGCGTAGGAGTACCCGGGGAGCTGTTTTTT. It yields the protein CASSVGVPGELFF.

This chain joins TRBV27 and TRBJ2-3, with TRBD1 matching over 8 bases. The CDR3 sequence is 19 residues long. The trim removed 0 bases at V and 5 bases at J, leaving 16 bases unmatched. CDR1 is MNHEY and CDR2 is SMNVEV in the germline V gene (reference sequence). The CDR3 loop reads CASSLSPTGTGGRGDTQYF. The CDR3, as DNA: TGTGCCAGCAGTTTATCGCCCACCGGGACAGGAGGACGTGGAGATACGCAGTATTTT.

The gene calls are TRBV21-1 and TRBJ2-7; TRBD1 is taken as the D call from the table, unchecked against the DNA. TRBV21-1 has pseudogene status. The CDR3 sequence is 15 residues long. CDR3 nucleotide sequence: TGTGCCAGCAGCAAAGCGGACAGGGGTTCCTACGAGCAGTACGTC. Protein: CASSKADRGSYEQYV.

The genes are TRBV9 and TRBJ2-1; TRBD1 might be the D (6 bases). Trimming removed 1 base at V and 8 bases at J, with 7 bases between. Germline V lookup: CDR1 SGDLS, CDR2 YYNGEE. The CDR3 contains 12 residues. As DNA, the CDR3 is TGTGCCAGCAGCGTATGGGGGCATGAGCAGTTCTTC. It translates to CASSVWGHEQFF. The entire variable domain, with the rest obtained from reference TRBV9 and TRBJ2-1, is as follows: DSGVTQTPKHLITATGQRVTLRCSPRSGDLSVYWYQQSLDQGLQFLIQYYNGEERAKGNILERFSAQQFPDLHSELNLSSLELGDSALYFCASSVWGHEQFFGPGTRLTVL.

The V call is TRBV7-9, the J call TRBJ1-3; perhaps TRBD1 as D (6 bases). V lost 7 bases to trimming and J lost 0 bases, with 13 bases between them. This CDR3 comprises 15 residues. The V gene's germline CDR1 is SEHNR and CDR2 FQNEAQ (reference sequence). CDR3 protein: CASMHWDNSGNTIYF. CDR3 DNA sequence: TGTGCCAGCATGCATTGGGACAACTCTGGAAACACCATATATTTT.